These T cell receptor beta chains were read from a single sample in a study of blood T cell repertoires in COVID-19. Libraries were prepared by immunoSEQ multiplex PCR; TCRdb keeps only in-frame clonotypes and omits some of them. This sample has some 530,000 clones; over 75% occur once, and the top ten carry about 3.2%. Sequencing input: peripheral blood. These TCRs come from a human donor in a cohort sampled during active COVID-19. The CDR3 runs from the conserved cysteine through the conserved F or W. Not every row has a clone size; where given, it reads once, few, many or a size class.

j_call cdr3_length v_call clone_size cdr3_aa
TRBJ1-5 14 TRBV30 . CAWSPGGYNQPQHF
TRBJ2-7 14 TRBV2 few CASSEGRGRYEQYF
TRBJ2-3 15 TRBV7-9 . CASSFSRSNTDTQYF
TRBJ1-5 15 TRBV6-6 . CASSYTGDSNQPQHF
TRBJ2-7 14 TRBV25-1 . CASSKPGLIYEQYF
TRBJ1-4 15 TRBV20-1 . CSASNAGATNEKLFF
TRBJ1-6 18 TRBV6-2/TRBV6-3 . CASSYLGIPAVYNSPLHF
TRBJ2-7 13 TRBV19 . CASSKQGVHEQYF
TRBJ2-2 18 TRBV3-1/TRBV3-2 . CASSQDLLGLLIPGELFF
TRBJ2-1 21 TRBV2 . CASSEPREGLAGEFGYNEQFF
TRBJ2-1 14 TRBV15 . CATSREDRDNEQFF
TRBJ1-4 15 TRBV28 . CASMIWAGGIEKLFF
TRBJ2-7 16 TRBV11-2 . CASSLSSGTGAYEQYF
TRBJ1-2 13 TRBV24-1 . CATRGPGYYGYTF
TRBJ1-6 11 TRBV2 . CASLLPEGLHF
TRBJ1-1 13 TRBV12-5 few CASGLSVTTEAFF
TRBJ2-7 15 TRBV7-2 . CASSPGIASGYEQYF
TRBJ2-7 14 TRBV9 . CASSVGPPLYEQYF
TRBJ1-3 15 TRBV15 few CATSRDTGAGNTIYF
TRBJ2-2 15 TRBV19 . CASSRTSGYTGELFF
TRBJ2-1 21 TRBV21-1 . CASSKGIFGTGQGSSYNEQFF
TRBJ1-2 15 TRBV7-8 . CASSSGQGREYGYTF
TRBJ1-3 16 TRBV28 once CASRRAGALSGNTIYF
TRBJ1-6 17 TRBV25-1 . CASSEPFAGAYNSPLHF
TRBJ1-2 14 TRBV7-3 . CANQGVGLFYGYTF
TRBJ2-1 11 TRBV20-1 . CSASVGDEQFF
TRBJ2-4 16 TRBV21-1 . CASSKGNRLAKNIQYF
TRBJ2-1 14 TRBV7-8 . CATAPGGPGDEQFF
TRBJ2-1 16 TRBV9 . CASSPTGLAGYNEQFF